This T cell receptor (beta chain) was captured by sequencing in a study of T cells in localized non-small cell lung cancer. The germline gives CDR1 SGHNT, CDR2 YYREEE (reference sequence). There are 19 residues in the CDR3. Trimming took 2 bases from V and 0 from J, leaving 23 bases between them. Findings and limits, study-wide: In adjacent lung appeared a median roughly 56 of the top 100 tumor clones. Uninvolved adjacent lung showed the highest T cell clonality, exceeding tumor. Longer overall survival was associated with a higher density of T cells in the blood. Heterogeneity stays possible, as sequencing covered only one tumor region.

Libraries were prepared by immunoSEQ multiplex PCR; TCRdb keeps only in-frame clonotypes and omits some of them. Of 30,000 to 35,000 clones in the sample, less than 90% were seen once. Concerning this clone itself: The antigen is undetermined.

The clonotype comes from a female donor of 60 years or more with stage I lung adenocarcinoma. This chain connects TRBV5-4 to TRBJ1-2, with D possibly being TRBD1 (5 bases). The material sequenced was peripheral blood, taken before any cancer treatment. The CDR3 DNA reads TGTGCCAGCAGCTTAGAATTAGGCTGGGCAGGGACCCCTAACTATGGCTACACCTTC. Its translation: CASSLELGWAGTPNYGYTF.